The 24 T cell receptor beta chains below were found in one sample sequenced in a study of OX40 agonist ivuxolimab in advanced cancers. Assay: immunoSEQ multiplex PCR; the TCRdb copy retains only in-frame clones and omits some. The sample includes some 130,000 clones, 90% of them seen just once. The source material was CD4+ or CD8+ T cells sorted from blood, sampled in a trial of the OX40 agonist ivuxolimab. Source of these receptors: an adult with an advanced solid tumor such as melanoma, head and neck, liver or kidney cancer.

The chain combines TRBV18 with TRBJ1-1, with 8 bases that match TRBD1. Per the germline V gene, CDR1 is KGHSH and CDR2 is LQKENI. V was clipped by 4 bases and J by 0 bases; unmatched bases: 10. The CDR3 runs to 17 residues. The CDR3 sequence: CASSLNRDRRMNTEAFF. The CDR3 DNA reads TGTGCCAGCTCACTAAACCGGGACAGGAGAATGAACACTGAAGCTTTCTTT. Complete variable domain (other parts from reference TRBV18 and TRBJ1-1): NAGVMQNPRHLVRRRGQEARLRCSPMKGHSHVYWYRQLPEEGLKFMVYLQKENIIDESGMPKERFSAEFPKEGPSILRIQQVVRGDSAAYFCASSLNRDRRMNTEAFFGQGTRLTVV.

The chain uses TRBV5-1 and TRBJ2-5; a weak D match, TRBD1 (6 bases). The assigned J gene may be wrong: the sequence end matches TRBJ2-7 better. Germline lookup yields CDR1 SGHRS and CDR2 YFSETQ. The CDR3 sequence is 14 residues long. CDR3 residues: CASSTSGARDEQYF. The CDR3 DNA follows: TGCGCCAGCAGCACCTCAGGGGCACGGGACGAGCAGTACTTC.

The chain couples TRBV28 to TRBJ1-2; D is undetermined. There are 14 residues in the CDR3. The V and J ends lost 7 bases and 8 bases respectively, with 20 bases between them. Germline V gene lookup returns CDR1 MDHEN and CDR2 SYDVKM. This CDR3 is CASNHLTAPVGYTF. The CDR3 bases are TGTGCCAGCAACCATTTGACCGCTCCGGTGGGCTACACCTTC.

This chain connects TRBV28 to TRBJ1-2; maybe TRBD1 (6 bases). Trimming took 6 bases from V and 4 from J, leaving 12 bases between them. This CDR3 spans 13 amino acids. Per the germline V gene, CDR1 is MDHEN and CDR2 is SYDVKM. CDR3 residues: CASSQGYLYGYTF. The CDR3 DNA is TGTGCCAGCAGCCAGGGGTATCTCTATGGCTACACCTTC.

This chain links TRBV21-1 with TRBJ2-7; TRBD1 is taken as the D call from the table, unchecked against the DNA. TRBV21-1 is marked as a pseudogene. The length of the CDR3 is 10 residues. The CDR3 protein is CASSHYEQYF. In DNA, the CDR3 is TGTGCCAGCAGTCACTACGAGCAGTACTTC.

The chain combines TRBV11-3 with TRBJ2-5, with 10 bases matching TRBD2. Germline trimming cut 5 bases from V and 5 bases from J; bases unmatched to any gene: 11. Germline CDR1 and CDR2: SGHNT and YENEEA. The CDR3 totals 16 residues. The CDR3 sequence: CASSPRSGRALETQYF. The CDR3 bases are TGTGCCAGCAGCCCGAGGAGCGGGAGGGCCCTGGAGACCCAGTACTTC. The full variable domain, with the rest looked up from reference TRBV11-3 and TRBJ2-5, is EAGVVQSPRYKIIEKKQPVAFWCNPISGHNTLYWYLQNLGQGPELLIRYENEEAVDDSQLPKDRFSAERLKGVDSTLKIQPAELGDSAVYLCASSPRSGRALETQYFGPGTRLLVL.

This chain joins TRBV27 and TRBJ1-6, with unresolved D. Trimming took off 3 bases at V and 6 bases at J, with 21 bases between the two ends. The germline V gene has CDR1 MNHEY and CDR2 SMNVEV (reference sequence). The CDR3 has 18 residues. CDR3 residues: CASSLFASRTGSNSPLHF. In DNA form, the CDR3 reads TGTGCCAGCAGTTTGTTCGCGTCGAGGACCGGTAGTAATTCACCCCTCCACTTT.

V is TRBV7-2 and J is TRBJ2-7; 7 bases match TRBD2. V shed 4 bases, J shed 2 bases, and the junction held 5 bases outside the gene matches. Germline V gene data show CDR1 as SGHTA and CDR2 as FQGNSA. The CDR3 extends over 14 amino acids. The CDR3 loop reads CASSSLADPYEQYF. As DNA, the CDR3 is TGTGCCAGCAGCTCCCTAGCGGACCCCTACGAGCAGTACTTC.

The chain uses TRBV18 and TRBJ1-1, with 7 bases that match TRBD1. This CDR3 has 15 amino acids. Germline V gene data show CDR1 as KGHSH and CDR2 as LQKENI. Trimming at V came to 3 bases and at J to 2 bases, leaving 6 bases not matched to a gene. In DNA, the CDR3 is TGTGCCAGCTCACCGATCACAGGGGCCAACACTGAAGCTTTCTTT. This translates into CASSPITGANTEAFF. Filled out from reference TRBV18 and TRBJ1-1, the complete variable domain reads NAGVMQNPRHLVRRRGQEARLRCSPMKGHSHVYWYRQLPEEGLKFMVYLQKENIIDESGMPKERFSAEFPKEGPSILRIQQVVRGDSAAYFCASSPITGANTEAFFGQGTRLTVV.

The chain has TRBV6-6 and TRBJ2-2, with 9 nucleotides matching TRBD1. This CDR3 has 15 residues. The junction had 1 base not matched to a gene; V was cut back by 5 bases and J by 0 bases. In germline, CDR1 is MNHNY, CDR2 SVGAGI (reference sequence). Here the CDR3 reads CASSRQGANTGELFF. The CDR3 coding sequence is TGTGCCAGCAGTCGACAGGGGGCGAACACCGGGGAGCTGTTTTTT.

This chain uses TRBV7-2 with TRBJ1-4; D is perhaps TRBD1 (5 bases). Germline V gives CDR1 SGHTA, CDR2 FQGNSA. Trimming left V 5 bases short and J 5 bases short, with 15 bases between. CDR3 length: 15 residues. The CDR3 nucleotides read TGTGCCAGCAGCCCTGACAGCGGGTCCAATGAAAAACTGTTTTTT. Protein: CASSPDSGSNEKLFF.

The genes are TRBV9 and TRBJ1-2; 9 bases align to TRBD1. Germline lookup yields CDR1 SGDLS and CDR2 YYNGEE. The CDR3 is 18 residues long. The J segment lost 2 bases and the V segment lost 3 bases, leaving 14 bases of the junction unmatched. The CDR3 region has the DNA TGTGCCAGCAGCGAGAGGGGGGACAGGGCTTCTCTCAACTATGGCTACACCTTC. It specifies CASSERGDRASLNYGYTF.

This clone showed up just once. The chain links TRBV7-2 to TRBJ2-7; D might be TRBD1 (5 bases). Germline V lookup: CDR1 SGHTA, CDR2 FQGNSA. The CDR3 is 17 amino acids. Trimming removed 0 bases at V and 2 bases at J, with 17 bases between. DNA for the CDR3: TGTGCCAGCAGCTTAGCTCTAGGGGTTCTGCCTACCTACGAGCAGTACTTC. Residues: CASSLALGVLPTYEQYF.

The V and J genes are TRBV28 and TRBJ1-3; perhaps TRBD1 as D (6 bases). Germline V lookup: CDR1 MDHEN, CDR2 SYDVKM. V lost 8 bases to trimming and J lost 0 bases, with 20 bases between them. CDR3 size: 17 residues. For the CDR3, the DNA is TGTGCCAGCTTGACCCTAGGGGGAAGGAGCTCTGGAAACACCATATATTTT. Translation: CASLTLGGRSSGNTIYF.

Comments on this clone: The same CDR3 also results from other DNA sequences found in this sample. V and J are TRBV2 and TRBJ2-7, with D tentatively TRBD1 or TRBD2 (5 bases each). Per the germline V gene, CDR1 is SNHLY and CDR2 is FYNNEI. The V end was cut by 4 bases, the J end by 4 bases, with 5 bases between. This CDR3 region has 11 residues. The CDR3 DNA follows: TGTGCCAGCAGTGGGGGGTACGAGCAGTACTTC. Encoded protein: CASSGGYEQYF.

The chain couples TRBV7-9 to TRBJ2-3; 7 bases agree with TRBD2. This CDR3 is built from 15 residues. Germline-derived CDR1 and CDR2 are SEHNR and FQNEAQ (reference sequence). V trimming: 4 bases; J trimming: 2 bases; junction bases outside the gene matches: 6. CDR3 DNA sequence: TGTGCCAGCAGCTCCCCTAGCGGTATCACAGATACGCAGTATTTT. Amino acid sequence: CASSSPSGITDTQYF.

This clone was observed a handful of times. V is TRBV28 and J is TRBJ1-2; no clear D gene. Germline V lookup: CDR1 MDHEN, CDR2 SYDVKM. The CDR3 extends over 12 amino acids. The V end lost 6 bases, the J end lost 1 base, and 6 bases lay between the germline ends. The CDR3 spells CASRASNYGYTF. Written as DNA, the CDR3 is TGTGCCAGCAGGGCCAGTAACTATGGCTACACCTTC.

The chain carries TRBV18 and TRBJ2-3, with TRBD2 as a possible D gene (6 bases). CDR1 KGHSH and CDR2 LQKENI come from the germline V gene. The CDR3 runs 14 residues. The V gene lost 10 bases and the J gene lost 4 bases, with 18 bases spanning the gap. The CDR3 loop reads CATSRESGADTQYF. The CDR3 DNA follows: TGTGCCACGTCCAGGGAGTCGGGGGCAGATACGCAGTATTTT.

The chain carries TRBV28 and TRBJ2-1; possibly TRBD1 for D (5 bases). V lost 7 bases and J 0 bases, leaving 13 bases between the germline ends. Germline V gene lookup returns CDR1 MDHEN and CDR2 SYDVKM. The CDR3 covers 15 residues. The CDR3 region is CASNLGASSYNEQFF. In DNA, the CDR3 is TGTGCCAGCAATCTTGGGGCCTCCTCCTACAATGAGCAGTTCTTC.

The chain links TRBV5-1 to TRBJ1-1, with D perhaps TRBD1 (5 bases). This CDR3 region has 15 residues. CDR1 is SGHRS and CDR2 is YFSETQ in the germline V gene. Trimming cost V 0 bases and J 5 bases, with 14 bases left between them. The chain's CDR3 is CASSLDGTVGTEAFF. The CDR3, as DNA: TGCGCCAGCAGCTTGGATGGGACCGTGGGGACTGAAGCTTTCTTT. Full variable domain (outside the CDR3, taken from reference TRBV5-1 and TRBJ1-1): KAGVTQTPRYLIKTRGQQVTLSCSPISGHRSVSWYQQTPGQGLQFLFEYFSETQRNKGNFPGRFSGRQFSNSRSEMNVSTLELGDSALYLCASSLDGTVGTEAFFGQGTRLTVV.

The CDR3 DNA reads TGTGCCAGCAGCCCGACCGGGACAGGGACGGCAGATACGCAGTATTTT. Its protein is CASSPTGTGTADTQYF. The chain carries TRBV7-9 and TRBJ2-3; 9 bases align to TRBD1. V lost 5 bases to trimming and J lost 4 bases; unmatched junction nucleotides: 10. The CDR3 has 16 amino acids. Per germline, CDR1 SEHNR and CDR2 FQNEAQ (reference sequence). Full variable domain (outside the CDR3, taken from reference TRBV7-9 and TRBJ2-3): DTGVSQNPRHKITKRGQNVTFRCDPISEHNRLYWYRQTLGQGPEFLTYFQNEAQLEKSRLLSDRFSAERPKGSFSTLEIQRTEQGDSAMYLCASSPTGTGTADTQYFGPGTRLTVL.

The chain uses TRBV30 and TRBJ2-1; 10 positions agree with TRBD2. The junction had 17 bases not matched to a gene; V was cut back by 4 bases and J by 5 bases. The CDR3 consists of 18 residues. CDR1 is GTSNPN, CDR2 SVGIG, per germline (reference sequence). In nucleotides, the CDR3 is TGTGCCTGGATTGAACTCCCGCCACGGGGACTAGCGAACAATGAGCAGTTCTTC. Its translation: CAWIELPPRGLANNEQFF.

The chain links TRBV7-2 to TRBJ2-4; 11 bases are shared with TRBD2. V lost 0 bases, J lost 6 bases, and 1 base stayed unmatched. Germline V gene data show CDR1 as SGHTA and CDR2 as FQGNSA. The CDR3 loop spans 15 amino acids. The CDR3 DNA reads as TGTGCCAGCAGCTTAGCCGGGACTAGCGGAAACATTCAGTACTTC. It yields the protein CASSLAGTSGNIQYF.

Concerning this clone itself: Germline is not matched at one junction end, which may reflect a read error. This chain connects TRBV7-2 to TRBJ2-7, with 9 nucleotides matching TRBD1. The CDR3 extends over 12 amino acids. Germline values: CDR1 SGHTA, CDR2 FQGNSA. The CDR3 loop is CASSGQGTQPNF. CDR3 nucleotides: TGTGCCAGCAGTGGACAGGGGACACAACCAAACTTC.